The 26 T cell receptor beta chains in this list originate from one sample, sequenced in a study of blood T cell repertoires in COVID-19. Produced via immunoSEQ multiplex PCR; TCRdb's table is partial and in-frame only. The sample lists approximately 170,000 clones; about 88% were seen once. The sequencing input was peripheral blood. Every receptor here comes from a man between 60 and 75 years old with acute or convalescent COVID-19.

CDR3 in DNA: TGTGCCAGCAGTTTATCGGCAGGGGGCGCTTATGGCTACACCTTC. Protein sequence: CASSLSAGGAYGYTF. The chain is built from TRBV27 and TRBJ1-2; TRBD1 aligns across 8 bases. V was clipped by 0 bases and J by 5 bases; unmatched bases: 5. The CDR3 loop spans 15 amino acids. Per the germline V gene, CDR1 is MNHEY and CDR2 is SMNVEV (reference sequence).

CDR3 nucleotides: TGTGCCAGCTCACCAACAGCCTCCTACGAGCAGTACGTC. Protein: CASSPTASYEQYV. The chain is built from TRBV18 and TRBJ2-7; D remains unclear. CDR1 is KGHSH and CDR2 is LQKENI in the germline V gene. The CDR3 has 13 amino acids. The ends were cut back, 2 bases at V and 0 bases at J, with 5 bases in the middle.

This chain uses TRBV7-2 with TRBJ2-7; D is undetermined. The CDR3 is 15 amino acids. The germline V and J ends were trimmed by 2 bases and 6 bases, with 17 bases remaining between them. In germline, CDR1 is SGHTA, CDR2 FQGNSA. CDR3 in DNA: TGTGCCAGCAGCTTAATCCCCTTCCAGCCGGGCGAGCAGTACTTC. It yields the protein CASSLIPFQPGEQYF.

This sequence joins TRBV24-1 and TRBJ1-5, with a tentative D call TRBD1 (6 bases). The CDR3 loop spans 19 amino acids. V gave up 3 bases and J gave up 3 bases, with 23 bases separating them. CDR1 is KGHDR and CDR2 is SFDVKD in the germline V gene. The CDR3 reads CATSDTGRQESTPNQPQHF. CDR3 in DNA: TGTGCCACCAGTGATACTGGGAGACAGGAAAGTACCCCCAATCAGCCCCAGCATTTT.

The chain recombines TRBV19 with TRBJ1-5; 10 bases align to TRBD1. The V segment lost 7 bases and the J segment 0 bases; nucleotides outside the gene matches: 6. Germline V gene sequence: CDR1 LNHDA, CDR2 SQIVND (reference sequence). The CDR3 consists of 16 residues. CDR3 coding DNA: TGTGCCAGTACCGTGGGGACAGGGGCTAGCAATCAGCCCCAGCATTTT. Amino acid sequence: CASTVGTGASNQPQHF.

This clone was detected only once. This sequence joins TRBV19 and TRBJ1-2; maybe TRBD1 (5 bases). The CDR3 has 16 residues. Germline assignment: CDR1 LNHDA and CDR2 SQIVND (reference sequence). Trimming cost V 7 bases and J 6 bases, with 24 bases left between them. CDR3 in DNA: TGTGCCAGTACCCGGGGAGGGGAAGTCTTACTACATGGCTACACCTTC. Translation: CASTRGGEVLLHGYTF.

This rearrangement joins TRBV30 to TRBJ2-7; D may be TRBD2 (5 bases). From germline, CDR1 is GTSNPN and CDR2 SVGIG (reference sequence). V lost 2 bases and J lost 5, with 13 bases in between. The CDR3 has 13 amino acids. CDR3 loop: CAWSFGERHEQYV. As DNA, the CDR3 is TGTGCCTGGAGTTTCGGGGAGCGCCACGAGCAGTACGTC.

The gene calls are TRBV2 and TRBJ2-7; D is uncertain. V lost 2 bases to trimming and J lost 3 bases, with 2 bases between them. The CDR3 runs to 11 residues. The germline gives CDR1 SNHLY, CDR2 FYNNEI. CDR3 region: CASSELYEQYF. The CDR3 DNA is TGTGCCAGCAGTGAACTCTACGAGCAGTACTTC.

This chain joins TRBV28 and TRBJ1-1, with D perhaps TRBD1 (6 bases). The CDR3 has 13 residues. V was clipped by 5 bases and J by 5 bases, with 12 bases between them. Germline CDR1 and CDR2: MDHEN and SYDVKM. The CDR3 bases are TGTGCCAGCAGTACGATAAGGGGGACTGAAGCTTTCTTT. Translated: CASSTIRGTEAFF.

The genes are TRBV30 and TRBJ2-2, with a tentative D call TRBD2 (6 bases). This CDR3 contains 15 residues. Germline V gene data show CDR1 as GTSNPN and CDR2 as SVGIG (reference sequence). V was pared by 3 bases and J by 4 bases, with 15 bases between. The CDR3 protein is CAWRKRERVTGELFF. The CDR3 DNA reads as TGTGCCTGGAGAAAACGGGAGCGAGTCACCGGGGAGCTGTTTTTT.

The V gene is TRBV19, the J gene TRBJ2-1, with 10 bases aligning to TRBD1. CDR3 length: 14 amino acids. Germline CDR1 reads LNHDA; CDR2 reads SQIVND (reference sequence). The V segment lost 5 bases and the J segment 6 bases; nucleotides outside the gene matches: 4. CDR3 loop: CASSLTGGVNEQFF. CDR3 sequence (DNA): TGTGCCAGTAGTTTGACAGGGGGCGTCAATGAGCAGTTCTTC.

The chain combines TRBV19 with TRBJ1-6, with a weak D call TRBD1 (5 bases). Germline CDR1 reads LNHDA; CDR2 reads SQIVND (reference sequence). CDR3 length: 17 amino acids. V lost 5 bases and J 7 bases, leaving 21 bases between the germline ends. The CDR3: CASSVTSGGIGNSPLHF. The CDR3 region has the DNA TGTGCCAGTAGTGTAACGTCCGGGGGGATCGGCAATTCACCCCTCCACTTT. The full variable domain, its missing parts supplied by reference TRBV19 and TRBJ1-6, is DGGITQSPKYLFRKEGQNVTLSCEQNLNHDAMYWYRQDPGQGLRLIYYSQIVNDFQKGDIAEGYSVSREKKESFPLTVTSAQKNPTAFYLCASSVTSGGIGNSPLHFGNGTRLTVT.

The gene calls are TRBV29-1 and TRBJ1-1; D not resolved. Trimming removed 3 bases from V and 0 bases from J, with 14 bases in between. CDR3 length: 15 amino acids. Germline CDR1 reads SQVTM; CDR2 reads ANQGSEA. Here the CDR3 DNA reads TGCAGCGTTGATGGAGGGAGGAGCATGAACACTGAAGCTTTCTTT. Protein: CSVDGGRSMNTEAFF.

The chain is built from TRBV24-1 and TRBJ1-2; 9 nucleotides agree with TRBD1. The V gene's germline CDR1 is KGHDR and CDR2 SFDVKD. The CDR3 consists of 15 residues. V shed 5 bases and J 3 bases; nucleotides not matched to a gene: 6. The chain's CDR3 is CATSATGTGHYGYTF. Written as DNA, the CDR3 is TGTGCCACCAGTGCTACCGGGACAGGGCACTATGGCTACACCTTC.

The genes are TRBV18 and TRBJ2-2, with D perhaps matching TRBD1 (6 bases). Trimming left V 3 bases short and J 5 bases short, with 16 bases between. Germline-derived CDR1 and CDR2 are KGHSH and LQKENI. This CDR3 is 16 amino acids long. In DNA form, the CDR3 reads TGTGCCAGCTCACCGGCAGGGGCGACCATTACCGGGGAGCTGTTTTTT. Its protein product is CASSPAGATITGELFF.

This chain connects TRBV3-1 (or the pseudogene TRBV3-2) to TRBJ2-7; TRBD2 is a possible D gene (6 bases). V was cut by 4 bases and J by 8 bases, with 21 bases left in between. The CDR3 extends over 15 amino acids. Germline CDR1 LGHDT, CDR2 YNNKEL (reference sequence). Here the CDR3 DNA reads TGTGCCAGCAGCCTCCACGGGGGTGGAATTACGAAGCAGTACTTC. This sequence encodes CASSLHGGGITKQYF.

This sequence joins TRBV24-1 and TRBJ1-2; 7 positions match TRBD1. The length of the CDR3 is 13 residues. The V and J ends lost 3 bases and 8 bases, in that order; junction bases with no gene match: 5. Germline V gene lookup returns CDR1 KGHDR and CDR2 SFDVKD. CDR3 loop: CATSDRQGDGYTF. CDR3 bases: TGTGCCACCAGTGATCGCCAGGGGGACGGCTACACCTTC.

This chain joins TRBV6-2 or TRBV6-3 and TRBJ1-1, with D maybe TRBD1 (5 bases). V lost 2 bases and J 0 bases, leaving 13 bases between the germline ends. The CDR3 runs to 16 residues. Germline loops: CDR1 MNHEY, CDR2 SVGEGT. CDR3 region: CASSYQAGLMNTEAFF. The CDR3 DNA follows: TGTGCCAGCAGTTACCAGGCAGGGCTGATGAACACTGAAGCTTTCTTT.

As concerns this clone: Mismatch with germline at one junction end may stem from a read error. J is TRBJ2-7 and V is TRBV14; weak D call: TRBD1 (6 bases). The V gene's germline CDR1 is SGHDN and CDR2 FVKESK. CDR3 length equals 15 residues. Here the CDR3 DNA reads TGTGCCAGCAACCAAGGTGTACAGGGAAACTACGAGCAGTACTTC. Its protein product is CASNQGVQGNYEQYF. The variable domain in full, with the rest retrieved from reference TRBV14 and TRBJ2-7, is EAGVTQFPSHSVIEKGQTVTLRCDPISGHDNLYWYRRVMGKEIKFLLHFVKESKQDESGMPNNRFLAERTGGTYSTLKVQPAELEDSGVYFCASNQGVQGNYEQYFGPGTRLTVT.

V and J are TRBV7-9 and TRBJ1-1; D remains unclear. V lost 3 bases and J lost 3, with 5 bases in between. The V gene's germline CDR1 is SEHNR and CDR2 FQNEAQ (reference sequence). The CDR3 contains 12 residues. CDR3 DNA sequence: TGTGCCAGCAGCTTTTCGGACACTGAAGCTTTCTTT. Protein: CASSFSDTEAFF.

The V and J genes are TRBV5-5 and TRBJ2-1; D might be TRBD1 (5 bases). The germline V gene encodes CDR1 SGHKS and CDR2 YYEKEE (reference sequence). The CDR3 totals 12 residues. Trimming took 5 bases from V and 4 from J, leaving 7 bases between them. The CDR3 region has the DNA TGTGCCAGCAGTTCAGGGTACAATGAGCAGTTCTTC. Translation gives CASSSGYNEQFF.

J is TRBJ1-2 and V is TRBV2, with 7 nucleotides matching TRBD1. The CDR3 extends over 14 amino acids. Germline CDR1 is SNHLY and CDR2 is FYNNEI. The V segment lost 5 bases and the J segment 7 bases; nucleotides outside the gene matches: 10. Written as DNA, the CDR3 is TGTGCCAGCAGTTCCGAGGGGGCAGGCAGTGGCTACACCTTC. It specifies CASSSEGAGSGYTF.

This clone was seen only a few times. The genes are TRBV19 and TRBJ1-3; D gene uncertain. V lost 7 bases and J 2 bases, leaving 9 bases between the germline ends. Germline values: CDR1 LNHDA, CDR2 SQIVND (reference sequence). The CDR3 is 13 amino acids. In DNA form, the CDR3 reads TGTGCCAGTAATGTGCCAGCTGGAAACACCATATATTTT. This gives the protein CASNVPAGNTIYF.

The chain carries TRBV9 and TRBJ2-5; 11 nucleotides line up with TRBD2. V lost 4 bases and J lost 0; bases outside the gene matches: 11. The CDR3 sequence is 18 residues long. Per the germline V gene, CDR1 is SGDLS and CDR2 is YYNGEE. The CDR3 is CASSPTGGLAVNQETQYF. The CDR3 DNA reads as TGTGCCAGCAGCCCTACAGGGGGACTAGCGGTAAACCAAGAGACCCAGTACTTC.

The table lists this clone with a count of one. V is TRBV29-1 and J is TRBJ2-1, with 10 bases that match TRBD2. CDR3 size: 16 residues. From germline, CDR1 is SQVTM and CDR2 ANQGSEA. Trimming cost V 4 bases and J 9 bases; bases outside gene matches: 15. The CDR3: CSVVLPGLASVTEQFF. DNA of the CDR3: TGCAGCGTTGTCCTCCCGGGACTAGCGTCCGTTACTGAGCAGTTCTTC.

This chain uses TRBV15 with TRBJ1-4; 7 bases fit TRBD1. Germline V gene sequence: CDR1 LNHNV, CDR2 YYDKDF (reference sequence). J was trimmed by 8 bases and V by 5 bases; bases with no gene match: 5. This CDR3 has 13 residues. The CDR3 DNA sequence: TGTGCCACCAGCCGCGGGACAGAGGAAAAACTGTTTTTT. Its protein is CATSRGTEEKLFF.